These T cell receptor beta chains were read from a single sample in a study of control samples from healthy donors and cancer patients. TCRdb's copy holds only in-frame clones and misses some; the assay was immunoSEQ multiplex PCR. Of roughly 140,000 clones in the sample, around 90% are singletons; the top ten hold over 4.5%. Material for sequencing was blood. The receptors come from a man aged 25 to 40 in good health. Each CDR3 is given with its conserved first and last residue. Each record gives: V gene, J gene, clone size, D gene, CDR3 DNA, CDR3 protein. D genes are given only for firm matches. Only some rows state a clone size, as once, few, many or a class for expanded clones.

V: TRBV19
J: TRBJ2-5
size: .
D: .
DNA: TGTGCCAGTAAATCGGCAAACCAAGAGACCCAGTACTTC
CDR3: CASKSANQETQYF

V: TRBV10-3
J: TRBJ2-7
size: .
D: .
DNA: TGTGCCATCAGCCCCGGCTACGAGCAGTACTTC
CDR3: CAISPGYEQYF

V: TRBV9
J: TRBJ2-3
size: .
D: .
DNA: TGTGCCAGCAGCGTAGTTGAGCGGAGTACAGATACGCAGTATTTT
CDR3: CASSVVERSTDTQYF

V: TRBV27
J: TRBJ2-7
size: .
D: .
DNA: TGTGCCAGCACCAGGGGAGGCTCCTACGAGCAGTACTTC
CDR3: CASTRGGSYEQYF

V: TRBV4-3
J: TRBJ1-2
size: .
D: .
DNA: TGCGCCAGCAGCCAAGAAGCCTTCGCCACTAACTATGGCTACACCTTC
CDR3: CASSQEAFATNYGYTF

V: TRBV12-3/TRBV12-4
J: TRBJ1-2
size: .
D: .
DNA: TGTGCCAGCAGTTTAAACAGGAACTATGGCTACACCTTC
CDR3: CASSLNRNYGYTF

V: TRBV18
J: TRBJ2-7
size: .
D: .
DNA: TGTGCCAGCTCACCTAGGACTTCAAGCTACGAGCAGTACTTC
CDR3: CASSPRTSSYEQYF

V: TRBV27
J: TRBJ2-7
size: .
D: TRBD2
DNA: TGTGCCAGCAGTTTACGACGGGAGGGTGGCGAGCAGTACTTC
CDR3: CASSLRREGGEQYF

V: TRBV25-1
J: TRBJ2-2
size: few
D: .
DNA: TGTGCCAGCAGTGAATTTCTAGGTCAGACCACCGGGGAGCTGTTTTTT
CDR3: CASSEFLGQTTGELFF

V: TRBV24-1
J: TRBJ2-5
size: .
D: .
DNA: TGTGCCACCAGTGACCCAAGCGCGTTCCAAGAGACCCAGTACTTC
CDR3: CATSDPSAFQETQYF

V: TRBV27
J: TRBJ2-7
size: .
D: .
DNA: TGTGCCAGCACCCTCGGCCCTTCCCTAATTTACGAGCAGTACTTC
CDR3: CASTLGPSLIYEQYF

V: TRBV5-6
J: TRBJ2-1
size: .
D: .
DNA: TGTGCCAGCAAACGGCAGGGGTTCTCCTACAATGAGCAGTTCTTC
CDR3: CASKRQGFSYNEQFF

V: TRBV5-8
J: TRBJ1-1
size: .
D: TRBD1
DNA: TGTGCCAGCAGCTTGGGGAGGGGGCGGTTGGACGCTGAAGCTTTCTTT
CDR3: CASSLGRGRLDAEAFF

V: TRBV9
J: TRBJ1-5
size: .
D: TRBD1
DNA: TGTGCCAGCAGCCCCCATCAGGGGGATCAGCCCCAGCATTTT
CDR3: CASSPHQGDQPQHF

V: TRBV19
J: TRBJ1-1
size: .
D: .
DNA: TGTGCCAGCGGACCGGGACGGATGAACACTGAAGCTTTCTTT
CDR3: CASGPGRMNTEAFF

V: TRBV9
J: TRBJ2-2
size: .
D: TRBD2
DNA: TGTGCCAGCAGACCACCGGGACTAGCGGGAGCCGGGGAGCTGTTTTTT
CDR3: CASRPPGLAGAGELFF

V: TRBV7-9
J: TRBJ2-1
size: .
D: TRBD2
DNA: TGTGCCAGCAGCTTTGGACTAGCGGGGGGGCACAATGAGCAGTTCTTC
CDR3: CASSFGLAGGHNEQFF

V: TRBV7-2
J: TRBJ2-3
size: .
D: .
DNA: TGTGCCAGCAGCTCTATGACGCACACAGATACGCAGTATTTT
CDR3: CASSSMTHTDTQYF

V: TRBV13
J: TRBJ1-4
size: .
D: .
DNA: TGTGCCAGCAGCTTAGTTACGGGGCTCCAGGAAAAACTGTTTTTT
CDR3: CASSLVTGLQEKLFF

V: TRBV5-1
J: TRBJ2-2
size: .
D: .
DNA: TGCGCCAGCAGCCCTCCTCCCGGGACCGGGGAGCTGTTTTTT
CDR3: CASSPPPGTGELFF

V: TRBV7-2
J: TRBJ2-7
size: .
D: .
DNA: TGTGCCAGCAGCTTACCTCGGCGCTACGAGCAGTACTTC
CDR3: CASSLPRRYEQYF

V: TRBV7-8
J: TRBJ1-4
size: .
D: .
DNA: TGTGCCAGCAGCTTAGGGGACCCCGCGTCGGGTGAAAAACTGTTTTTT
CDR3: CASSLGDPASGEKLFF

V: TRBV11-3
J: TRBJ2-5
size: .
D: .
DNA: TGTGCCAGCAGCTTCAACTCAGGGGCAGGGGAGACCCAGTACTTC
CDR3: CASSFNSGAGETQYF

V: TRBV5-1
J: TRBJ2-5
size: .
D: .
DNA: TGCGCCAGCAGCCGGGCGTCAGGAAAAGAGACCCAGTACTTC
CDR3: CASSRASGKETQYF

V: TRBV19
J: TRBJ1-1
size: .
D: .
DNA: TGTGCCAGTAGAGAGAGGGATCTAAACACTGAAGCTTTCTTT
CDR3: CASRERDLNTEAFF

V: TRBV9
J: TRBJ2-6
size: .
D: .
DNA: TGTGCCAGCAGCAGGACATCGGCCGGGGCCAACGTCCTGACTTTC
CDR3: CASSRTSAGANVLTF

V: TRBV7-8
J: TRBJ1-5
size: .
D: TRBD1
DNA: TGTGCCAGCAGCCCTGGGACAGGACAAAATCAGCCCCAGCATTTT
CDR3: CASSPGTGQNQPQHF

V: TRBV9
J: TRBJ1-3
size: few
D: TRBD1
DNA: TGTGCCAGCAGCGTAGGGGACAGTATCGGGGTGGATGTTGGAAACACCATATATTTT
CDR3: CASSVGDSIGVDVGNTIYF

V: TRBV5-1
J: TRBJ2-3
size: .
D: .
DNA: TGCGCCAGCAGCTTGCCTGGCCTACGGCGCGGAAGTTTCGACGCTACGCAGTATTTT
CDR3: CASSLPGLRRGSFDATQYF

V: TRBV6-5
J: TRBJ1-4
size: .
D: .
DNA: TGTGCCAGCAGACAGACACCGGGTAGGGAAAAACTGTTTTTT
CDR3: CASRQTPGREKLFF

V: TRBV29-1
J: TRBJ2-7
size: .
D: TRBD1
DNA: TGCAGCGTGGGGACAGGCGAGCAGTACTTC
CDR3: CSVGTGEQYF

V: TRBV7-2
J: TRBJ1-1
size: .
D: TRBD1
DNA: TGTGCCAGCAGTCCCACAGGGGAAGTTTGGGCAATGAACACTGAAGCTTTCTTT
CDR3: CASSPTGEVWAMNTEAFF

V: TRBV6-5
J: TRBJ2-5
size: .
D: TRBD1
DNA: TGTGCCAGCAGTTCCGAACGACAGGGAAAAGTAGGGACCCAGTACTTC
CDR3: CASSSERQGKVGTQYF

V: TRBV23-1
J: TRBJ2-3
size: .
D: .
DNA: TGCGCCAGCTTTCGGGGCGGGACTAGCACAGATACGCAGTATTTT
CDR3: CASFRGGTSTDTQYF

V: TRBV24-1
J: TRBJ2-2
size: .
D: TRBD2
DNA: TGTGCCACCAGTGATTCCCTGGGCGGGACTAGCGGGGGACACACCGGGGAGCTGTTTTTT
CDR3: CATSDSLGGTSGGHTGELFF

V: TRBV9
J: TRBJ2-7
size: .
D: TRBD1
DNA: TGTGCCAGCAGCGCGCACAGGGGTGAGGACGAGCAGTACTTC
CDR3: CASSAHRGEDEQYF

V: TRBV24-1
J: TRBJ2-1
size: .
D: TRBD2
DNA: TGTGCCACCAGTGATGGGACTAGGGCCTACAATGAGCAGTTCTTC
CDR3: CATSDGTRAYNEQFF

V: TRBV5-1
J: TRBJ1-4
size: .
D: TRBD1
DNA: TGCGCCAGCAGCTCGGGACAGCTTTGGGAAAAACTGTTTTTT
CDR3: CASSSGQLWEKLFF

V: TRBV6-1
J: TRBJ2-7
size: .
D: .
DNA: TGTGCCAGCAGTGACCGGCCAACCACTGATTCCTACGAGCAGTACTTC
CDR3: CASSDRPTTDSYEQYF

V: TRBV9
J: TRBJ2-2
size: once
D: .
DNA: TGTGCCAGCAGCGTAGCTAGTAATAGCCCCCTAATCATGCTGTTTTTT
CDR3: CASSVASNSPLIMLFF

V: TRBV6-1
J: TRBJ1-1
size: many
D: .
DNA: TGTGCCAGCAGTGAAAACCAGAACACTGAAGCTTTCTTT
CDR3: CASSENQNTEAFF

V: TRBV7-2
J: TRBJ1-4
size: .
D: .
DNA: TGTGCCAGCAGCTTATGGTTGGGGGTAAATGAAAAACTGTTTTTT
CDR3: CASSLWLGVNEKLFF

V: TRBV3-1/TRBV3-2
J: TRBJ2-7
size: .
D: TRBD1
DNA: TGTGCCAGCAGCCAAGGGTCGGGACAGGGCACCTACGAGCAGTACTTC
CDR3: CASSQGSGQGTYEQYF

V: TRBV4-3
J: TRBJ1-1
size: .
D: .
DNA: TGCGCCAGCAGCCCAACCCCGGGTCACAAACTGAACACTGAAGCTTTCTTT
CDR3: CASSPTPGHKLNTEAFF

V: TRBV5-3
J: TRBJ2-7
size: .
D: TRBD1
DNA: TGTGCCAGAAGCCGACAGGGACGTTTTGGCGAGCAGTACTTC
CDR3: CARSRQGRFGEQYF

V: TRBV29-1
J: TRBJ2-7
size: once
D: TRBD2
DNA: TGCAGCGTTGAAGATCGAAGCTCTAGCGGGATGATCTACGAGCAGTACTTC
CDR3: CSVEDRSSSGMIYEQYF

V: TRBV5-1
J: TRBJ2-7
size: .
D: .
DNA: TGCGCCAGCCGCCGAGGTGGGACTTCTTACGAGCAGTACTTC
CDR3: CASRRGGTSYEQYF

V: TRBV5-6
J: TRBJ2-5
size: few
D: .
DNA: TGTGCCAGCGCGGGACTCGTACAAGAGACCCAGTACTTC
CDR3: CASAGLVQETQYF

V: TRBV6-6
J: TRBJ1-1
size: .
D: .
DNA: TGTGCCAGCAGTCCCGGGATGGCGTACACTGAAGCTTTCTTT
CDR3: CASSPGMAYTEAFF

V: TRBV29-1
J: TRBJ2-7
size: once
D: .
DNA: TGCAGCGTCCGCCAAGGACGGACTACTACCTACGAGCAGTACTTC
CDR3: CSVRQGRTTTYEQYF

V: TRBV11-3
J: TRBJ1-5
size: .
D: .
DNA: TGTGCCAGCAGCTTTTCACGGGGGGGACAGCCCCAGCATTTT
CDR3: CASSFSRGGQPQHF

V: TRBV5-4
J: TRBJ1-4
size: .
D: .
DNA: TGTGCCAGCAGTCCGAGGCCCGTCTCGGATGAAAAACTGTTTTTT
CDR3: CASSPRPVSDEKLFF

V: TRBV7-9
J: TRBJ1-5
size: .
D: .
DNA: TGTGCCAGCACCTACAGTGGGGGGGATCAGCCCCAGCATTTT
CDR3: CASTYSGGDQPQHF

V: TRBV6-2/TRBV6-3
J: TRBJ2-7
size: .
D: .
DNA: TGTGCCAGCAGCGCAGAGGGATCAGGCTACGAGCAGTACTTC
CDR3: CASSAEGSGYEQYF

V: TRBV2
J: TRBJ2-2
size: once
D: .
DNA: TGTGCCAGCAGGGAACAGGATCCCGGGGAGCTGTTTTTT
CDR3: CASREQDPGELFF